This TCR beta chain was identified in a study of beta chain features in type 1 diabetes. The study's findings and limits: VDJ junctions from patients with type 1 diabetes contained fewer insertions and more deletions. Shorter templates may be favored by PCR, equally so in patients and controls. HLA effects on TCRB rearrangement stayed unresolved here.

The sample holds a few counts of this clone. Its antigen remains unknown. The CDR3 contains 16 residues. V was pared by 2 bases and J by 5 bases, with 7 bases of the junction left unmatched. CDR1 is KGHSH, CDR2 LQKENI, per germline. Investigators reverse transcribed all isolated RNA, so they sequenced expressed TCRB transcripts. Assay used: immunoSEQ multiplex PCR; TCRdb lists only in-frame clones, some missing. This sample yields 160,000 or so clones, of which approximately 9.1% are seen a single time; approximately 2.2% belongs to the top ten. Sequenced sample: central memory CD4+ T cells from blood. This rearrangement joins TRBV18 to TRBJ2-5; 11 bases line up with TRBD1. This receptor was taken from a woman between 18 and 30 years old in good health. CDR3 residues: CASSPAGTGGGETQYF. CDR3 DNA: TGTGCCAGCTCACCAGCCGGGACAGGGGGAGGTGAGACCCAGTACTTC. Full variable domain (outside the CDR3, taken from reference TRBV18 and TRBJ2-5): NAGVMQNPRHLVRRRGQEARLRCSPMKGHSHVYWYRQLPEEGLKFMVYLQKENIIDESGMPKERFSAEFPKEGPSILRIQQVVRGDSAAYFCASSPAGTGGGETQYFGPGTRLLVL.